The 27 T cell receptor beta chains in this list originate from one sample, sequenced in a study of blood T cells in healthy people across ages. Next came a second PCR, run for about 7 to 12 cycles, which used a sample-barcoded 5' primer along with a J-beta primer mix. TCRdb used MiXCR to reprocess the 5' RACE reads, holding one entry per CDR3 protein. The data show about 720,000 distinct CDR3 sequences, 22% seen once. Sample: blood. The receptors stem from a man aged 70-80 years in good health.

The rearrangement links TRBV20-1 to TRBJ1-5; TRBD1 matches at 10 bases. CDR1 DFQATT and CDR2 SNEGSKA come from the germline V gene (reference sequence). J gave up 6 bases and V 6 bases, and 8 bases lay outside the gene matches. This CDR3 contains 14 residues. CDR3 coding DNA: TGCAGTGCAACCGGGACAGGGGCTAGTCAGCCCCAGCATTTT. As protein: CSATGTGASQPQHF.

The chain joins TRBV29-1 to TRBJ2-1, with D tentatively TRBD2 (7 bases). The J call may not be correct, given that the DNA end is closer to TRBJ2-5. Germline CDR1 and CDR2: SQVTM and ANQGSEA. This CDR3 has 13 residues. CDR3 sequence (DNA): TGCAGCGTTGACGGAGGGGGGGGCGGGACCCAGTACTTC. The encoded protein is CSVDGGGGGTQYF.

This clonotype occurred a few times. The V and J genes are TRBV12-3 or TRBV12-4 and TRBJ1-5, with D perhaps matching TRBD1 (5 bases). This CDR3 region has 16 residues. V shed 0 bases and J shed 6 bases, with 15 bases lying between them. The CDR3 coding sequence is TGTGCCAGCAGTTTAGCCCGGGCGGGGGGTGGTCAGCCCCAGCATTTT. As protein: CASSLARAGGGQPQHF.

The genes are TRBV12-5 and TRBJ2-3, with 7 bases aligning to TRBD2. V shed 5 bases and J 3 bases; nucleotides not matched to a gene: 14. The CDR3 loop spans 17 amino acids. Germline V CDR1 and CDR2: LGHNT, FRNRAP. The DNA for the CDR3 is TGTGCTAGTGGTCTGATTAACAAGCGGGGAGAAACAGATACGCAGTATTTT. This translates into CASGLINKRGETDTQYF.

Regarding this clonotype: As the CDR3 is not closed by the conserved phenylalanine or tryptophan, this likely results from a read error. The CDR3 spells CASSVVTDTQYS. DNA for the CDR3: TGTGCCAGCAGTGTGGTCACAGATACGCAGTATTCC. The chain joins TRBV12-3 or TRBV12-4 to TRBJ2-3; D remains ambiguous. The CDR3 runs 12 residues. Trimming pared 5 bases from V and 2 bases from J, leaving 5 bases between.

V and J are TRBV5-1 and TRBJ1-6, with D maybe TRBD1 (6 bases). Germline CDR1 is SGHRS and CDR2 is YFSETQ. This CDR3 spans 15 amino acids. Trimming shortened V by 5 bases and J by 4 bases, and 13 bases separated the two germline ends. The CDR3 DNA is TGCGCCAGCAGGCGACAGGAGACATATAATTCACCCCTCCACTTT. Encoded protein: CASRRQETYNSPLHF. Full variable domain (remainder filled in from reference TRBV5-1 and TRBJ1-6): KAGVTQTPRYLIKTRGQQVTLSCSPISGHRSVSWYQQTPGQGLQFLFEYFSETQRNKGNFPGRFSGRQFSNSRSEMNVSTLELGDSALYLCASRRQETYNSPLHFGNGTRLTVT.

This rearrangement joins TRBV9 to TRBJ2-7, with TRBD2 as a possible D gene (6 bases). Trimming pared 2 bases from V and 0 bases from J, leaving 15 bases between. The germline V gene has CDR1 SGDLS and CDR2 YYNGEE. The CDR3 is made up of 16 amino acids. This chain's CDR3 is CASSVSWGDPSYEQYF. DNA of the CDR3: TGTGCCAGCAGCGTCAGCTGGGGGGACCCCTCCTACGAGCAGTACTTC.

V usage is TRBV5-1 and J usage is TRBJ1-1; maybe TRBD1 (6 bases). Trimming pared 6 bases from V and 2 bases from J, leaving 17 bases between. The CDR3 has 15 residues. Per the germline V gene, CDR1 is SGHRS and CDR2 is YFSETQ. DNA of the CDR3: TGCGCCAGCATCCCGGCTGGGGGACAAAACACTGAAGCTTTCTTT. This translates into CASIPAGGQNTEAFF.

The gene calls are TRBV3-1 and TRBJ2-5; no reliable D call. The CDR3 has 16 residues. With 0 bases removed from V and 1 base from J, the gap between germline ends came to 12 bases. Germline V CDR1 and CDR2: LGHDT, YNNKEL (reference sequence). CDR3: CASSQDAQDLQETQYF. The CDR3 DNA follows: TGTGCCAGCAGCCAAGATGCCCAGGACCTCCAAGAGACCCAGTACTTC.

The V call is TRBV20-1, the J call TRBJ2-7, with a weak D call TRBD1 (6 bases). The tail of the sequence fits TRBJ2-5 better, so the J call may be wrong. The CDR3 contains 15 residues. Per germline, CDR1 DFQATT and CDR2 SNEGSKA (reference sequence). This chain's CDR3 is CSARTTQTRGETQYF. The CDR3 DNA is TGCAGTGCTAGAACGACCCAGACAAGGGGGGAGACCCAGTACTTC.

The chain has TRBV18 and TRBJ1-2; D not certain. The CDR3 spans 15 residues. Between the trimmed V and J ends, which lost 0 bases and 4 bases, there was a span of 12 bases. Germline V gives CDR1 KGHSH, CDR2 LQKENI. The CDR3 sequence: CASSPPTDILYGYTF. The DNA for the CDR3 is TGTGCCAGCTCACCACCAACTGACATTCTCTATGGCTACACCTTC.

This clonotype has just a few counts. The chain recombines TRBV11-2 with TRBJ2-3; D ambiguous. Germline V lookup: CDR1 SGHAT, CDR2 FQNNGV. This CDR3 region has 16 residues. The V end lost 4 bases, the J end lost 0 bases, and 14 bases lay between the germline ends. In DNA, the CDR3 is TGTGCCAGCAGCTCTGGCGAAGGGTTTAGCACAGATACGCAGTATTTT. It translates to CASSSGEGFSTDTQYF.

This chain uses TRBV20-1 with TRBJ2-5; TRBD2 matches at 12 bases. Unmatched junction bases numbered 7, after V lost 7 bases and J lost 4 bases. The CDR3 has 14 residues. Germline V CDR1 and CDR2: DFQATT, SNEGSKA (reference sequence). The CDR3 DNA is TGCAGTGTAGCTAGCGGGGGGGAGAGAGAGACCCAGTACTTC. It translates to CSVASGGERETQYF.

This clonotype was seen many times. Here the CDR3 DNA reads TGTGCCAGCAGGGGGTACAATGAGCAGTTCTTC. This encodes CASRGYNEQFF. The chain joins TRBV7-9 to TRBJ2-1; D call uncertain. CDR1 and CDR2 (germline): SEHNR, FQNEAQ (reference sequence). This CDR3 has 11 amino acids. The germline V and J ends were trimmed by 6 bases and 4 bases, with 4 bases remaining between them.

In regard to this clonotype: The junction departs from germline at one end; a sequencing error may be responsible. The rearrangement uses TRBV24-1 and TRBJ2-3, with no clear D. CDR3 length: 13 amino acids. The V gene's germline CDR1 is KGHDR and CDR2 SFDVKD. The CDR3 sequence: CATSEAGTDAQYF. The CDR3 nucleotides read TGTGCCACCAGTGAGGCAGGCACAGATGCGCAGTATTTT.

This chain links TRBV2 with TRBJ2-1; D may be TRBD1 or TRBD2 (6 bases each). Trimming took 7 bases from V and 0 from J, leaving 10 bases between them. There are 14 residues in the CDR3. Germline V gene lookup returns CDR1 SNHLY and CDR2 FYNNEI. Here the CDR3 reads CASIEGGSYNEQFF. The CDR3 coding sequence is TGTGCCAGCATCGAGGGGGGCTCCTACAATGAGCAGTTCTTC.

The CDR3 here is CASSPLDSGNFVGNSGNTIYF. CDR3 nucleotides: TGTGCCAGCAGCCCCCTGGACAGCGGCAATTTTGTTGGCAACTCTGGAAACACCATATATTTT. The V gene is TRBV14, the J gene TRBJ1-3; the D gene is possibly TRBD1 (6 bases). This CDR3 has 21 residues. The germline V gene has CDR1 SGHDN and CDR2 FVKESK. The V end was cut by 4 bases, the J end by 0 bases, with 28 bases between.

The chain couples TRBV12-3 or TRBV12-4 to TRBJ2-2; 8 nucleotides agree with TRBD1. This CDR3 is built from 15 residues. V shed 5 bases and J 6 bases; nucleotides not matched to a gene: 8. CDR3 loop: CASSQARGLAGELFF. DNA for the CDR3: TGTGCCAGCAGTCAGGCCAGGGGGCTAGCCGGGGAGCTGTTTTTT.

This chain connects TRBV20-1 to TRBJ2-3; 13 nucleotides align to TRBD2. The trim removed 6 bases at V and 8 bases at J, leaving 8 bases unmatched. The CDR3 is 14 residues long. Germline loops: CDR1 DFQATT, CDR2 SNEGSKA (reference sequence). The CDR3 sequence: CSADPGLAGTTQYF. Written as DNA, the CDR3 is TGCAGTGCGGATCCGGGACTAGCGGGGACTACGCAGTATTTT.

The chain employs TRBV6-1 and TRBJ2-3; perhaps TRBD1 as D (6 bases). The CDR3 runs to 12 residues. V was trimmed by 1 base and J by 14 bases, leaving 13 bases between them. The V gene's germline CDR1 is MNHNS and CDR2 SASEGT. The CDR3 sequence is CASSEGTARGYF. The CDR3 nucleotides read TGTGCCAGCAGTGAAGGAACCGCCAGGGGGTATTTT.

The chain carries TRBV21-1 and TRBJ2-5; the D segment call TRBD1 is taken from the table without a DNA check. TRBV21-1 is annotated as a pseudogene. The CDR3 has 13 residues. CDR3 in amino acids: CASTGEIQETQYF. For the CDR3, the DNA is TGTGCCAGCACCGGGGAAATACAAGAGACCCAGTACTTC.

The chain is built from TRBV4-1 and TRBJ2-3, with a possible D match to TRBD2 (6 bases). CDR3 length: 17 residues. V was pared by 4 bases and J by 4 bases, with 21 bases between. In germline, CDR1 is MGHRA, CDR2 YSYEKL. The CDR3 region is CASSLLAPPEKADTQYF. The CDR3 coding sequence is TGCGCCAGCAGCCTGCTAGCGCCACCGGAGAAAGCAGATACGCAGTATTTT.

The chain uses TRBV2 and TRBJ2-5, with 9 bases fitting TRBD2. The end of the DNA aligns better with TRBJ2-1, so the J call may be wrong. This CDR3 has 15 amino acids. Germline V CDR1 and CDR2: SNHLY, FYNNEI. The CDR3: CASSGASGGSNEQFF. The CDR3 DNA sequence: TGTGCCAGCAGTGGGGCAAGCGGGGGGTCCAATGAGCAGTTCTTC.

The genes are TRBV5-1 and TRBJ2-5; D gene unclear. The J call may be mistaken, given a closer DNA end match to TRBJ2-7. The CDR3 spans 13 residues. The germline gives CDR1 SGHRS, CDR2 YFSETQ. The CDR3 nucleotides read TGCGCCAGCAGCTACGACGGAACCTACGAGCAGTACGTC. Protein sequence: CASSYDGTYEQYV.

Ten or more counts support this clonotype. J is TRBJ2-3 and V is TRBV7-3; no clear D. Deletions cut 5 bases from V and 10 bases from J, with 19 bases between. The length of the CDR3 is 14 residues. Germline lookup yields CDR1 SGHTA and CDR2 FQGTGA. The CDR3 coding sequence is TGTGCCAGCAGCCAAACTCAGGCTTCTCCTCCGCAGTATTTT. Protein sequence: CASSQTQASPPQYF.

This clonotype was seen at least ten times. This chain links TRBV3-1 with TRBJ2-4; D unclear. The CDR3 runs to 17 residues. CDR1 is LGHDT, CDR2 YNNKEL, per germline (reference sequence). V lost 1 base to trimming and J lost 8 bases, with 21 bases between them. CDR3 sequence (DNA): TGTGCCAGCAGCCAAGGAAGAGTGTCGTATGTTAGGTACATTCAGTACTTC. Protein product: CASSQGRVSYVRYIQYF.

The rearrangement joins TRBV5-1 to TRBJ1-4; 7 bases align to TRBD1. The germline V gene has CDR1 SGHRS and CDR2 YFSETQ. The ends lost 4 bases at V and 6 bases at J; junction bases unmatched: 9. This CDR3 has 15 residues. This CDR3 reads CASSRRGASDEKLFF. The CDR3 DNA sequence: TGCGCCAGCAGCCGCAGGGGGGCGTCGGATGAAAAACTGTTTTTT.